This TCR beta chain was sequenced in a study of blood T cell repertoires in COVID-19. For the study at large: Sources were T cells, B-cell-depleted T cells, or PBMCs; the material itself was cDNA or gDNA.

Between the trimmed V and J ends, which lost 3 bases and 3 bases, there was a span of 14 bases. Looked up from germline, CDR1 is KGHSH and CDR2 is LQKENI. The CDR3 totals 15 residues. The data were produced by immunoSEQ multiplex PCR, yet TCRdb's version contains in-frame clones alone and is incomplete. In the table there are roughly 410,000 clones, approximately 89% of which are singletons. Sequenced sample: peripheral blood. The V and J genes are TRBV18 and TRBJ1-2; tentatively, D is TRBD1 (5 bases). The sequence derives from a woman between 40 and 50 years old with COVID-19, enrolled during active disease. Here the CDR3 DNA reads TGTGCCAGCTCACCGGCGGGGCGCCGAGACTATGGCTACACCTTC. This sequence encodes CASSPAGRRDYGYTF.